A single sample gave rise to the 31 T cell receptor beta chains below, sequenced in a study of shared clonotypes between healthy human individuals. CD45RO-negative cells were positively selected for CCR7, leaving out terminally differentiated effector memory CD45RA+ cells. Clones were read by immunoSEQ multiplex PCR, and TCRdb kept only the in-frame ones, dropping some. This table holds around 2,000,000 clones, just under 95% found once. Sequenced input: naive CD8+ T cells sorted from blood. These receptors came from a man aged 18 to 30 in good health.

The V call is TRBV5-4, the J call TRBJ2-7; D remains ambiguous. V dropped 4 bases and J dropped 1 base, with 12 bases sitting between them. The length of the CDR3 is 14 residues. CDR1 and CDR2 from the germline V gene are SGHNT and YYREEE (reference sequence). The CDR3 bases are TGTGCCAGCAGCCAGTCGGTCGCTTCCTACGAGCAGTACTTC. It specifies CASSQSVASYEQYF.

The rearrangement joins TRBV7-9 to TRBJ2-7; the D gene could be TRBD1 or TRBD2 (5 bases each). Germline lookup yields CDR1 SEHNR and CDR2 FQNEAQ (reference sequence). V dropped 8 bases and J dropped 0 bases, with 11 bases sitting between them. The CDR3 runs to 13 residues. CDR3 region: CASRGGGSYEQYF. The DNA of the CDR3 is TGTGCCAGCCGGGGCGGCGGCTCCTACGAGCAGTACTTC.

The CDR3 spells CASSLGLAGVNTGELFF. The CDR3 DNA follows: TGTGCCAGCAGTTTGGGTTTAGCGGGGGTTAACACCGGGGAGCTGTTTTTT. The V call is TRBV28, the J call TRBJ2-2; TRBD2 matches at 9 bases. V dropped 3 bases and J dropped 2; count of bases not matched to a gene: 7. The length of the CDR3 is 17 residues. Germline V gene lookup returns CDR1 MDHEN and CDR2 SYDVKM.

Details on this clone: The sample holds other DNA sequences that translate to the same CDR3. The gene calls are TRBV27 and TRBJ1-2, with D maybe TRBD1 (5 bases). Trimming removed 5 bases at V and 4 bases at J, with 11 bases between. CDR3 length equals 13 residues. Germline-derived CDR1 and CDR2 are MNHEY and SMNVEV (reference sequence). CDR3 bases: TGTGCCAGCAGTCCGACGGGGGGCTATGGCTACACCTTC. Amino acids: CASSPTGGYGYTF.

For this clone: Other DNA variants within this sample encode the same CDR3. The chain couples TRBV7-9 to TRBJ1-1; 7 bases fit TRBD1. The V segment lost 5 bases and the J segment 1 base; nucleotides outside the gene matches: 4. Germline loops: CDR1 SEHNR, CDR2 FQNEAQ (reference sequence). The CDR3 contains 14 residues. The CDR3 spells CASSPQGGNTEAFF. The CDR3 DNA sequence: TGTGCCAGCAGCCCGCAGGGGGGGAACACTGAAGCTTTCTTT.

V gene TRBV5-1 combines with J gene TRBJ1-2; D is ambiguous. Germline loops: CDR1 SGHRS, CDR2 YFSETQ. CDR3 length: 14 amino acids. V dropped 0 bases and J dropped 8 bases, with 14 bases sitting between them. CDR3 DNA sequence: TGCGCCAGCAGCTTGGCCGTCGATGTGGAGGGCTACACCTTC. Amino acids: CASSLAVDVEGYTF.

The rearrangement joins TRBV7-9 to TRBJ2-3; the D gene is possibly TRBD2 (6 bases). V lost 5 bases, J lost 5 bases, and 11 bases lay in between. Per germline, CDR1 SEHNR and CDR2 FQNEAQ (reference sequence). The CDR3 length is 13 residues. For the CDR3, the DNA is TGTGCCAGCAGCCCCTCAGCGGGAGATACGCAGTATTTT. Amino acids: CASSPSAGDTQYF.

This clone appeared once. CDR3 loop: CASSSDATPEQYF. The CDR3 nucleotides are TGTGCCAGCAGCTCAGACGCGACGCCCGAGCAGTACTTC. The rearrangement uses TRBV5-6 and TRBJ2-7, with no clear D. Per germline, CDR1 SGHDT and CDR2 YYEEEE. The V and J ends lost 3 bases and 6 bases respectively, with 13 bases between them. The CDR3 spans 13 residues.

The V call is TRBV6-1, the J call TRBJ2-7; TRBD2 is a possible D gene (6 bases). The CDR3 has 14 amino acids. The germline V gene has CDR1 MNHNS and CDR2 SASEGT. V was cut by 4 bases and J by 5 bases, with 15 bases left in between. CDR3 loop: CASSVSGFLNEQYF. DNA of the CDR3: TGTGCCAGCAGTGTTAGCGGATTTTTGAACGAGCAGTACTTC.

CDR3 sequence (DNA): TGTGCCAGCAGCCAAGGGAGCGGGCAGAGGTACTTC. This encodes CASSQGSGQRYF. The rearrangement links TRBV4-2 to TRBJ2-7; D perhaps matches TRBD2 (6 bases). The germline gives CDR1 LGHNA, CDR2 YNFKEQ. This CDR3 spans 12 amino acids. Trimming took 1 base from V and 12 from J, leaving 13 bases between them.

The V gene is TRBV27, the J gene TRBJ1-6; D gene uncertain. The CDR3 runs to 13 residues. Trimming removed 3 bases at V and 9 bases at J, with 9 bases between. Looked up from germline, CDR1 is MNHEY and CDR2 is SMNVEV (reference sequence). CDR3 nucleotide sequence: TGTGCCAGCAGTTTTGGGATAACTTCACCCCTCCACTTT. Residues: CASSFGITSPLHF.

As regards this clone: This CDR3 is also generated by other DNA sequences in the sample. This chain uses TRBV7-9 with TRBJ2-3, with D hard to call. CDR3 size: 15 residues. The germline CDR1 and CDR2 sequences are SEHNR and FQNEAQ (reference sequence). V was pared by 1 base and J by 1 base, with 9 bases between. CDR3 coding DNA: TGTGCCAGCAGCTTAGGGTCAGGAGGCACAGATACGCAGTATTTT. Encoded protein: CASSLGSGGTDTQYF.

The CDR3 nucleotides read TGTGCCAGCAGTTTATCGGGGGACGGAAACACCATATATTTT. This gives the protein CASSLSGDGNTIYF. The rearrangement joins TRBV28 to TRBJ1-3; TRBD1 is a possible D gene (5 bases). The germline V gene encodes CDR1 MDHEN and CDR2 SYDVKM. The CDR3 consists of 14 residues. V was clipped by 1 base and J by 4 bases, with 8 bases between them.

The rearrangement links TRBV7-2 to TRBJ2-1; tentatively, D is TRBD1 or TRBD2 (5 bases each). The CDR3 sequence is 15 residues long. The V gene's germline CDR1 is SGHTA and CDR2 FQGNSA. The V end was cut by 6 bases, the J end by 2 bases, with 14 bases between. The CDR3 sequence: CASRRPQGPYNEQFF. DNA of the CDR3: TGTGCCAGCAGGAGACCTCAGGGACCCTACAATGAGCAGTTCTTC. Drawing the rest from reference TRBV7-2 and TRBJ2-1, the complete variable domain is GAGVSQSPSNKVTEKGKDVELRCDPISGHTALYWYRQSLGQGLEFLIYFQGNSAPDKSGLPSDRFSAERTGGSVSTLTIQRTQQEDSAVYLCASRRPQGPYNEQFFGPGTRLTVL.

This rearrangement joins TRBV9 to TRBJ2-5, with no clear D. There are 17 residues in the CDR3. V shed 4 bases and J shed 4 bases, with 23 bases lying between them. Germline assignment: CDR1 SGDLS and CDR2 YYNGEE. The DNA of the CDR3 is TGTGCCAGCAGCCCCCTTCCCCTAAAACTCGGTACAGAGACCCAGTACTTC. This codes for CASSPLPLKLGTETQYF.

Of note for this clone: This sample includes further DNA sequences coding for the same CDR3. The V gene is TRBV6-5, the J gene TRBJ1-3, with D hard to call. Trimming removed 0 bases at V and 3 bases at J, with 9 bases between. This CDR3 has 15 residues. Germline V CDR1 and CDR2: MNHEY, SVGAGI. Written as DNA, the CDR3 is TGTGCCAGCAGTTACTCTTCCGGGAATGGAAACACCATATATTTT. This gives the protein CASSYSSGNGNTIYF.

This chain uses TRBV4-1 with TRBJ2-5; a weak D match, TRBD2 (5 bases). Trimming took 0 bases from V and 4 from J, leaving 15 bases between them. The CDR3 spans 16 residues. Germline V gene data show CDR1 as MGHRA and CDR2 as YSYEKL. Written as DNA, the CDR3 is TGCGCCAGCAGCCAAGATCAAGTGCCAGCGGCAGAGACCCAGTACTTC. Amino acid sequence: CASSQDQVPAAETQYF.

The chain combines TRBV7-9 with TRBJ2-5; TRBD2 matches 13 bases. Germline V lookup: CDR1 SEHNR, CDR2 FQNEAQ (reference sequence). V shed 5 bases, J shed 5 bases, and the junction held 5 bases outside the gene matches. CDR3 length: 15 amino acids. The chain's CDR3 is CASSQRLAGGETQYF. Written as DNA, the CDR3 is TGTGCCAGCAGCCAACGACTAGCGGGAGGTGAGACCCAGTACTTC.

CDR3 sequence: CASSTEGASDTQYF. The CDR3 nucleotides are TGTGCCAGCAGCACAGAAGGGGCAAGCGATACGCAGTATTTT. The rearrangement links TRBV7-8 to TRBJ2-3, with a possible D match to TRBD1 (5 bases). CDR3 length equals 14 residues. The V and J ends lost 5 bases and 6 bases respectively, with 15 bases between them. The germline CDR1 and CDR2 sequences are SGHVS and FQNEAQ.

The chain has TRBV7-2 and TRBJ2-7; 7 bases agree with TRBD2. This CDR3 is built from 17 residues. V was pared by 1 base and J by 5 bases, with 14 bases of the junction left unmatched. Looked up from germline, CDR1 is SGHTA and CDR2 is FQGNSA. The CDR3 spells CASSLGMTSFYAHEQYF. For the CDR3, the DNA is TGTGCCAGCAGCTTAGGGATGACTAGCTTCTATGCCCACGAGCAGTACTTC.

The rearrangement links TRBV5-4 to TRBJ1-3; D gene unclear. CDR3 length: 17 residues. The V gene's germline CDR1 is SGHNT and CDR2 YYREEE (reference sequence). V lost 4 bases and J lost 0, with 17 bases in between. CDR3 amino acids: CASSQTKTASSGNTIYF. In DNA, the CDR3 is TGTGCCAGCAGCCAGACGAAGACGGCGAGCTCTGGAAACACCATATATTTT.

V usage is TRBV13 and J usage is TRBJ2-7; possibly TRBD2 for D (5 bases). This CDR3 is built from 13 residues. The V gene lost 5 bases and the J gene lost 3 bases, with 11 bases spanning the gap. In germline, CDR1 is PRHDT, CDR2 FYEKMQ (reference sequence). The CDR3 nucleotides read TGTGCCAGCAGCCGGGCGGGTTTCTACGAGCAGTACTTC. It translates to CASSRAGFYEQYF.

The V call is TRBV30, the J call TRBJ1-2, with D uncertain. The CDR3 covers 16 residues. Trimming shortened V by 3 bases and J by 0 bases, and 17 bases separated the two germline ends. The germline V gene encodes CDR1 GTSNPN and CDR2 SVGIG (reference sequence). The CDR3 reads CAWSPRPGSPNYGYTF. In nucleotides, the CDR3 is TGTGCCTGGAGCCCCCGACCCGGGTCACCTAACTATGGCTACACCTTC.

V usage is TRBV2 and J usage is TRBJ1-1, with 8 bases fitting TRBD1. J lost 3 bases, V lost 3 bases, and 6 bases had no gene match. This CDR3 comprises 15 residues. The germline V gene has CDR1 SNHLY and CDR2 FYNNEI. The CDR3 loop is CASSEVPQGDTEAFF. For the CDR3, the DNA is TGTGCCAGCAGTGAGGTCCCACAGGGGGACACTGAAGCTTTCTTT.

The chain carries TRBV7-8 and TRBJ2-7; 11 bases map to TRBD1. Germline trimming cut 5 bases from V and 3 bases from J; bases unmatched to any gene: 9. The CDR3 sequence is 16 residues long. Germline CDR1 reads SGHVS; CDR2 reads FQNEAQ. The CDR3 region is CASSVLGQGAFYEQYF. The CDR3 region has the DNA TGTGCCAGCAGCGTATTAGGACAGGGGGCCTTCTACGAGCAGTACTTC.

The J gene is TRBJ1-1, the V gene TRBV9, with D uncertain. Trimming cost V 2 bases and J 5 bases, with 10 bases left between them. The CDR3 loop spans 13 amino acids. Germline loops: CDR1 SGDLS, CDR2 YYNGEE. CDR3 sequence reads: CASSVITGTEAFF. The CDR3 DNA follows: TGTGCCAGCAGCGTTATCACGGGGACTGAAGCTTTCTTT.

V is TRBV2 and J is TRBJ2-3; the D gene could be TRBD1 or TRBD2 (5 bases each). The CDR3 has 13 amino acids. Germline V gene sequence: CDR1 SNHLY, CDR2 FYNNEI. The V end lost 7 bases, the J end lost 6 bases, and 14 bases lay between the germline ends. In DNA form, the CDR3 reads TGTGCCAGCACCCTGCCGTGGGGGGATACGCAGTATTTT. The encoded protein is CASTLPWGDTQYF.

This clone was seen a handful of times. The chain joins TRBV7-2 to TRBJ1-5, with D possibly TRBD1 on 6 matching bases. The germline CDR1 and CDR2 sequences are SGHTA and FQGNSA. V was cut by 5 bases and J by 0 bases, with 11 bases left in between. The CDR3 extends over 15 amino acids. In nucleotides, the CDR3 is TGTGCCAGCAGCCCGACAGGCTATAGCAATCAGCCCCAGCATTTT. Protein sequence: CASSPTGYSNQPQHF.

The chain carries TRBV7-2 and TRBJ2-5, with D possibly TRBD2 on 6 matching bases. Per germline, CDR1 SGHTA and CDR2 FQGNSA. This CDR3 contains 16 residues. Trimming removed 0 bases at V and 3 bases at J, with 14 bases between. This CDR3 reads CASSLAQRLGEETQYF. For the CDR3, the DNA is TGTGCCAGCAGCTTAGCGCAGCGACTAGGGGAAGAGACCCAGTACTTC.

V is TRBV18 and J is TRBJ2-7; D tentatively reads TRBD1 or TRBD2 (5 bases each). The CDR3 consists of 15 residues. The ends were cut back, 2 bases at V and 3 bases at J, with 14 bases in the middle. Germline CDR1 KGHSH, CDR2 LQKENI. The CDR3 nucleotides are TGTGCCAGCTCACCAAGCGAGACAGACTACTACGAGCAGTACTTC. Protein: CASSPSETDYYEQYF.

This CDR3 is CASSLAAVSDYGYTF. The CDR3 DNA reads as TGTGCCAGCAGCTTGGCCGCGGTTTCGGACTATGGCTACACCTTC. The chain uses TRBV5-5 and TRBJ1-2; no firm D call. Trimming took 0 bases from V and 3 from J, leaving 12 bases between them. There are 15 residues in the CDR3. Germline loops: CDR1 SGHKS, CDR2 YYEKEE (reference sequence). Combining the CDR3 with reference TRBV5-5 and TRBJ1-2 gives the whole variable domain DAGVTQSPTHLIKTRGQQVTLRCSPISGHKSVSWYQQVLGQGPQFIFQYYEKEERGRGNFPDRFSARQFPNYSSELNVNALLLGDSALYLCASSLAAVSDYGYTFGSGTRLTVV.